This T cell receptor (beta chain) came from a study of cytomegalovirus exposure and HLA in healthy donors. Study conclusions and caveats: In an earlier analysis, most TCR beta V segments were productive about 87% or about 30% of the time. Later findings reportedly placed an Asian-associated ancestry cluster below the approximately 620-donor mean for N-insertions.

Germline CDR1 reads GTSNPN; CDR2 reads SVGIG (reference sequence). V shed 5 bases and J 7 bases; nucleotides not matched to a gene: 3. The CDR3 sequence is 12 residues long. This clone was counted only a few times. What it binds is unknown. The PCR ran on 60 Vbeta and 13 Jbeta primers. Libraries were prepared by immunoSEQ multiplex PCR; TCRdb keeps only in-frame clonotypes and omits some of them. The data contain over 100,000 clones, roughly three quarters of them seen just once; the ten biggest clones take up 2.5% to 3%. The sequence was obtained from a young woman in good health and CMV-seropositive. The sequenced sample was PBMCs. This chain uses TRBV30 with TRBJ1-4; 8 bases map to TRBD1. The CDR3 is CAWGTGGEKLFF. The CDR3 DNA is TGTGCCTGGGGGACAGGTGGTGAAAAACTGTTTTTT.